This passage covers 14 T cell receptor beta chains from one sample sequenced in a study of blood T cell repertoires in COVID-19. TCRdb keeps only in-frame clones here, not all; method: immunoSEQ multiplex PCR. This table holds over 350,000 clones, about 89% found once. The sample taken for sequencing was peripheral blood. The receptors were sampled from a woman between 25 and 40 years old with acute or convalescent COVID-19.

The V and J genes are TRBV30 and TRBJ1-1; D is ambiguous. The V gene lost 0 bases and the J gene lost 3 bases, with 11 bases spanning the gap. This CDR3 has 14 residues. In germline, CDR1 is GTSNPN, CDR2 SVGIG (reference sequence). CDR3 loop: CAWSVRGADTEAFF. The DNA of the CDR3 is TGTGCCTGGAGTGTACGAGGTGCGGACACTGAAGCTTTCTTT.

The rearrangement uses TRBV29-1 and TRBJ1-2; D not certain. The V end was cut by 5 bases, the J end by 8 bases, with 12 bases between. Germline lookup yields CDR1 SQVTM and CDR2 ANQGSEA. The length of the CDR3 is 11 residues. The DNA of the CDR3 is TGCAGCGTTAGTCCCGATGGCGGCTACACCTTC. Protein product: CSVSPDGGYTF.

This clone was detected once. This chain uses TRBV7-9 with TRBJ1-1; D is undetermined. Deletions cut 3 bases from V and 4 bases from J, with 6 bases between. The germline V gene encodes CDR1 SEHNR and CDR2 FQNEAQ (reference sequence). The CDR3 runs 12 residues. CDR3: CASSFLVTEAFF. CDR3 in DNA: TGTGCCAGCAGCTTTCTCGTCACTGAAGCTTTCTTT.

This sequence joins TRBV9 and TRBJ2-2, with 9 bases identical to TRBD1. Germline CDR1 and CDR2: SGDLS and YYNGEE. The CDR3 has 19 amino acids. Trimming cost V 0 bases and J 4 bases; bases outside gene matches: 13. The CDR3 nucleotides are TGTGCCAGCAGCGTAGAAGGGACAGGGTTATTCCCAATCACCGGGGAGCTGTTTTTT. Protein product: CASSVEGTGLFPITGELFF.

The chain has TRBV12-3 or TRBV12-4 and TRBJ2-5; 8 bases align to TRBD1. With 10 bases clipped from V and 5 bases from J, the junction kept 9 bases outside the gene matches. The CDR3 contains 13 residues. The CDR3 bases are TGTGCCACTGGCAGGGGGCCTGGGGAGACCCAGTACTTC. Its translation: CATGRGPGETQYF.

The CDR3 DNA is TGTGCCAGCAGGACCGGGGGGGCGGCCGGGGAGCTGTTTTTT. Translated: CASRTGGAAGELFF. The V call is TRBV7-2, the J call TRBJ2-2; TRBD2 agrees at 8 bases. CDR1 is SGHTA and CDR2 is FQGNSA in the germline V gene. The CDR3 consists of 14 residues. Trimming took 6 bases from V and 6 from J; bases not matched to a gene: 6.

The chain employs TRBV6-6 and TRBJ1-5, with D possibly matching TRBD1 (5 bases). Trimming stripped 4 bases from V and 7 bases from J, with 14 bases between. Germline V gene sequence: CDR1 MNHNY, CDR2 SVGAGI (reference sequence). This CDR3 region has 14 residues. CDR3 nucleotide sequence: TGTGCCAGCAGTTTCTGGGGGGAAGGACAGCCCCAGCATTTT. Protein product: CASSFWGEGQPQHF.

This chain uses TRBV29-1 with TRBJ1-1; possibly TRBD1 for D (5 bases). The length of the CDR3 is 13 residues. The V end lost 1 base, the J end lost 6 bases, and 12 bases lay between the germline ends. CDR1 is SQVTM and CDR2 is ANQGSEA in the germline V gene. The CDR3 bases are TGCAGCGTTGAAGCAGGGTCCGGGTCTGAAGCTTTCTTT. It specifies CSVEAGSGSEAFF.

The chain couples TRBV27 to TRBJ2-5; 7 nucleotides match TRBD2. With V trimmed by 5 bases and J by 5 bases, 11 bases remained unmatched. Germline CDR1 is MNHEY and CDR2 is SMNVEV (reference sequence). CDR3 length equals 15 residues. This CDR3 reads CASSTPTWGGETQYF. The CDR3 nucleotides are TGTGCCAGCAGTACACCTACTTGGGGGGGGGAGACCCAGTACTTC.

This chain connects TRBV24-1 to TRBJ2-2; perhaps TRBD2 as D (5 bases). Trimming took 9 bases from V and 1 from J, leaving 11 bases between them. The CDR3 has 14 residues. Germline V gene sequence: CDR1 KGHDR, CDR2 SFDVKD. CDR3 coding DNA: TGTGCCACCTGGACCGGACTGAACACCGGGGAGCTGTTTTTT. It codes for CATWTGLNTGELFF.

The chain carries TRBV4-1 and TRBJ1-3; D may be TRBD1 (6 bases). Per the germline V gene, CDR1 is MGHRA and CDR2 is YSYEKL. This CDR3 comprises 17 residues. Trimming removed 0 bases from V and 5 bases from J, with 17 bases in between. This chain's CDR3 is CASSQDPTGFTRNTIYF. CDR3 DNA: TGCGCCAGCAGCCAAGACCCTACAGGGTTTACTCGAAACACCATATATTTT.

This chain links TRBV6-6 with TRBJ2-2; TRBD2 aligns across 8 bases. The germline CDR1 and CDR2 sequences are MNHNY and SVGAGI (reference sequence). With 5 bases clipped from V and 6 bases from J, the junction kept 8 bases outside the gene matches. The CDR3 has 15 residues. CDR3 protein: CASSPGGGRAGELFF. The CDR3 bases are TGTGCCAGCAGTCCTGGCGGGGGGCGGGCCGGGGAGCTGTTTTTT.

CDR3 protein: CASSPQGANGYTF. The CDR3, as DNA: TGTGCCAGCAGTCCGCAGGGGGCGAATGGCTACACCTTC. The chain employs TRBV2 and TRBJ1-2, with TRBD1 identical over 8 bases. Germline V gene lookup returns CDR1 SNHLY and CDR2 FYNNEI. CDR3 length: 13 amino acids. The junction had 5 bases not matched to a gene; V was cut back by 5 bases and J by 6 bases. The whole variable domain, filled in from reference TRBV2 and TRBJ1-2, reads EPEVTQTPSHQVTQMGQEVILRCVPISNHLYFYWYRQILGQKVEFLVSFYNNEISEKSEIFDDQFSVERPDGSNFTLKIRSTKLEDSAMYFCASSPQGANGYTFGSGTRLTVV.

Only one count was recorded for this clone. This sequence joins TRBV11-2 and TRBJ2-7; 7 positions agree with TRBD2. The V gene's germline CDR1 is SGHAT and CDR2 FQNNGV. Trimming took 6 bases from V and 0 from J; bases not matched to a gene: 2. This CDR3 has 13 amino acids. The CDR3 DNA reads TGTGCCAGCAGTTCGGGGGGCTCCTACGAGCAGTACTTC. The encoded protein is CASSSGGSYEQYF.